This T cell receptor beta chain derives from a study of T cell repertoires in cytomegalovirus infection (dated by TCRdb to between 2017 and 2020). Turning to the overall study: Because public TCR beta signatures pointed to carriage of CMV infection together with the matching HLA type, the HLA type of each donor mattered for the analysis.

The paper as a whole reports these results and caveats: Cumulative frequency of public TCR beta family members discriminated carriers of CMV infection plus the relevant HLA type in this cohort and an independent 352-donor cohort. The ex vivo response was dominated by HLA-C-restricted CMV-specific TCR beta clonotypes, which also provided the single most frequent clonotype in two of eight donors.

This clonotype was counted many times. What this receptor recognizes is not known. No clone much larger than this one lies a single base away; base qualities are absent. Sequenced using an Illumina HiSeq 1500. TCRdb reprocessing: public reads trimmed at Q25 with fastp, clones called with MiXCR, in-frame beta chains kept. Rows are unified per CDR3 protein, each entry keeping the most common DNA and genes. Here the sample has 400,000 to 550,000 distinct CDR3 sequences; about 11% occur a single time. In total, the top ten clones hold roughly 10% of the sample. CDR1 MNHNS and CDR2 SASEGT were looked up in the germline V gene. The V end gives up 5 bases and the J end 2 bases, leaving 4 bases in the junction not matched to a gene. Including the terminal cysteine and phenylalanine, the CDR3 comprises 16 residues. Only the CDR3 DNA stays, 48 bases, in frame from base 1.

The origin of this receptor is a human donor in good health (CMV status not recorded). Some clones in this sample may be carry-over from other donors' samples. The receptor chain draws on TRBV6-1 and TRBJ2-3, and 13 bases in between align with TRBD2. The sample taken for sequencing was PBMCs. The DNA sequence is given as TGTGCCAGCAGTCTTACTAGCGGGGGGGCCACAGATACGCAGTATTTT. Translated, this is CASSLTSGGATDTQYF.